Listed below are T cell receptor beta chains from one sample, sequenced in a study of a mutant IDH1 vaccine in newly diagnosed glioma. Repertoires were generated with immunoSEQ multiplex PCR, while TCRdb's copy carries only in-frame clones and drops some. The sample lists some 29,000 clones; about four fifths were seen once. No antigens are known for them. This specimen consisted of PBMCs, obtained from a glioma patient whose treatment included an IDH1 peptide vaccine. Receptors were obtained from a man in his fifties with glioma. The CDR3 runs from the conserved cysteine through the conserved F or W. Each record gives: J gene, D gene, V gene, clone size, CDR3 DNA, CDR3 protein. A D gene is named only where the DNA matches it firmly. Rows give clone size only sometimes, using once, few, many, or a class for an expanded clone.

j_call: TRBJ2-7; d_call: -; v_call: TRBV9; clone_size: -; cdr3_nt: TGTGCCAGCAGCGTAGGGGGGCTCGCCTACGAGCAGTACTTC; cdr3_aa: CASSVGGLAYEQYF
j_call: TRBJ1-2; d_call: -; v_call: TRBV19; clone_size: -; cdr3_nt: TGTGCCAGTCACCTAAACGGCTACACCTTC; cdr3_aa: CASHLNGYTF
j_call: TRBJ1-6; d_call: -; v_call: TRBV5-1; clone_size: -; cdr3_nt: TGCGCCAGCAGCTTGGCTGACAGGAACAATTCACCCCTCCACTTT; cdr3_aa: CASSLADRNNSPLHF
j_call: TRBJ2-5; d_call: TRBD2; v_call: TRBV4-3; clone_size: -; cdr3_nt: TGCGCCAGCAGCCCGGGGACTAACGAAGAGACCCAGTACTTC; cdr3_aa: CASSPGTNEETQYF
j_call: TRBJ2-1; d_call: -; v_call: TRBV2; clone_size: -; cdr3_nt: TGTGCCAGCAGGCTCAATCCGGGACTCCTCTACAATGAGCAGTTCTTC; cdr3_aa: CASRLNPGLLYNEQFF
j_call: TRBJ1-4; d_call: -; v_call: TRBV4-1; clone_size: -; cdr3_nt: TGCGCCAGCAGCCTTACCGGGCCAGAGAAGGAAAAACTGTTTTTT; cdr3_aa: CASSLTGPEKEKLFF
j_call: TRBJ2-7; d_call: -; v_call: TRBV19; clone_size: -; cdr3_nt: TGTGCCAGTAGTATAGACCGGGACGGCGAGCAGTACTTC; cdr3_aa: CASSIDRDGEQYF
j_call: TRBJ2-2; d_call: TRBD2; v_call: TRBV7-9; clone_size: -; cdr3_nt: TGTGCCAGCAGCCAGGGACTAGCGGGTTCGAACACCGGGGAGCTGTTTTTT; cdr3_aa: CASSQGLAGSNTGELFF
j_call: TRBJ1-1; d_call: -; v_call: TRBV2; clone_size: -; cdr3_nt: TGTGCCAGCATAATTAGGGGTAACACTGAAGCTTTCTTT; cdr3_aa: CASIIRGNTEAFF
j_call: TRBJ1-2; d_call: -; v_call: TRBV7-2; clone_size: -; cdr3_nt: TGTGCCAGCAGCAAAAGGGGGGACCAAACCTATGGCTACACCTTC; cdr3_aa: CASSKRGDQTYGYTF
j_call: TRBJ2-5; d_call: TRBD1; v_call: TRBV5-1; clone_size: -; cdr3_nt: TGCGCCAGCAGCTTCCGGCAGGGGGCTTTTCAGACCCAGTACTTC; cdr3_aa: CASSFRQGAFQTQYF
j_call: TRBJ1-1; d_call: -; v_call: TRBV13; clone_size: -; cdr3_nt: TGTGCCAGCAGCGTCCGAGGGGCGACTGAAGCTTTCTTT; cdr3_aa: CASSVRGATEAFF
j_call: TRBJ2-5; d_call: -; v_call: TRBV5-1; clone_size: few; cdr3_nt: TGCGCCAGCAGCTTGGTACCTGGAGAGACCCAGTACTTC; cdr3_aa: CASSLVPGETQYF
j_call: TRBJ1-5; d_call: TRBD1; v_call: TRBV11-2; clone_size: -; cdr3_nt: TGTGCCAGCAGCTTAGTAGGGGGCGGAAACCCCCAGCATTTT; cdr3_aa: CASSLVGGGNPQHF
j_call: TRBJ2-3; d_call: TRBD2; v_call: TRBV30; clone_size: -; cdr3_nt: TGTGCCTGGAGTTCTGGGACTAGCCAAGATACGCAGTATTTT; cdr3_aa: CAWSSGTSQDTQYF
j_call: TRBJ2-7; d_call: -; v_call: TRBV5-5; clone_size: once; cdr3_nt: TGTGCCAGCAGCCCCGGTTCCTACGAGCAGTACTTC; cdr3_aa: CASSPGSYEQYF
j_call: TRBJ1-2; d_call: TRBD1; v_call: TRBV5-6; clone_size: -; cdr3_nt: TGTGCCAGCAGCTTAGGGACAGGGGATGGCTACACCTTC; cdr3_aa: CASSLGTGDGYTF
j_call: TRBJ2-3; d_call: TRBD1; v_call: TRBV10-3; clone_size: -; cdr3_nt: TGTGCCACCAGGGGGTCTAGCACAGATACGCAGTATTTT; cdr3_aa: CATRGSSTDTQYF
j_call: TRBJ1-6; d_call: -; v_call: TRBV19; clone_size: -; cdr3_nt: TGTGCCAGTAGTATTATGGGATTACCCCTCCACTTT; cdr3_aa: CASSIMGLPLHF
j_call: TRBJ2-2; d_call: -; v_call: TRBV7-2; clone_size: few; cdr3_nt: TGTGCCAGCAGCATAGCGAACACCGGGGAGCTGTTTTTT; cdr3_aa: CASSIANTGELFF
j_call: TRBJ2-1; d_call: -; v_call: TRBV7-2; clone_size: -; cdr3_nt: TGTGCCAGCAGCTTAGTACAGGCTACCTACAATGAGCAGTTCTTC; cdr3_aa: CASSLVQATYNEQFF
j_call: TRBJ2-6; d_call: -; v_call: TRBV29-1; clone_size: -; cdr3_nt: TGCAGCGCGCAACTGAACTCTGGGGCCAACGTCCTGACTTTC; cdr3_aa: CSAQLNSGANVLTF
j_call: TRBJ2-5; d_call: -; v_call: TRBV19; clone_size: once; cdr3_nt: TGTGCCAGCGCTACAACCATCGGAGGGGAGACCCAGTACTTC; cdr3_aa: CASATTIGGETQYF
j_call: TRBJ1-5; d_call: -; v_call: TRBV4-1; clone_size: -; cdr3_nt: TGCGCCAGCAGCCAAGCTGTCGCGGGGCCCCAGCATTTT; cdr3_aa: CASSQAVAGPQHF
j_call: TRBJ2-7; d_call: -; v_call: TRBV4-1; clone_size: -; cdr3_nt: TGCGCCAGCAGCGCCTTGGGATCCTACGAGCAGTACTTC; cdr3_aa: CASSALGSYEQYF
j_call: TRBJ1-6; d_call: -; v_call: TRBV19; clone_size: -; cdr3_nt: TGTGCCAGCGCCGGGGCCGATAATTCACCCCTCCACTTT; cdr3_aa: CASAGADNSPLHF